The clone carrying this T cell receptor beta chain was detected a few times. What it recognizes is unknown. The data derive from a study of regulatory T cells in long-lasting Graves disease. Time point given: persistent/refractory GD, antithyroid drugs over 5 years with positive TRAb. Making the TCR library involved RNA that had been extracted from PBMCs. Building the TCR beta libraries relied on iRepertoire HTBI primers, and CDR3 regions underwent Arm-PCR. TCRdb analysed the multiplex PCR reads with MiXCR anew, one entry per CDR3 protein. This repertoire shows some 300,000 distinct CDR3 sequences, 22% found once; its top ten account for roughly 56%. General study findings and limits: Thyroid tissue was not sampled; only peripheral blood was.

Germline V gives CDR1 LGHNA, CDR2 YSLEER. V was pared by 0 bases and J by 3 bases, with 6 bases between. The CDR3 is made up of 13 amino acids. The sample was peripheral blood mononuclear cells (PBMCs), taken when the disease was refractory, from a patient treated with antithyroid drugs. The receptor's source is a female donor with Graves disease. The rearrangement joins TRBV4-3 to TRBJ2-7; the D is unclear. CDR3 in DNA: TGCGCCAGCAGCCAAGATCGGGTCTACGAGCAGTACTTC. Translation gives CASSQDRVYEQYF.